These 10 T cell receptor delta chains share one sample of origin, sequenced in a study of γδ T cells in repeated Plasmodium falciparum infection. Vgamma9/Vdelta2+ and Vdelta2-negative gammadelta T cells were flow-sorted from PBMC for bulk sequencing. TCRdb re-identified clones in the multiplex PCR reads via CATT. Among some 100,000 delta-chain clones listed, more than 1.4% were seen once. Sample: gamma-delta T cells from blood. The receptors derive from a pool of human donors (malaria-infected and uninfected, not separated).

This clone was picked up a small number of times. TCRdb shows a much larger clone's protein in place of this DNA's translation, and the two differ at residue 7, likely through a read error; the protein shown is translated from the DNA. The chain is built from TRDV1 and TRDJ1; D call uncertain. CDR1 and CDR2 from the germline V gene are TSWWSYY and QGS. The V end was cut by 2 bases, the J end by 4 bases, with 8 bases between. The CDR3 runs 13 residues. CDR3 nucleotide sequence: TGTGCTCTTGGGGAAGTAATGCACGATAAACTCATCTTT. Its translation: CALGEVMHDKLIF.

This clone appeared many times. The CDR3 DNA reads TGTGCTCTTGGGGAACTTCGCTTCCTACCCTACTGGGGGACCCACACCGATAAACTCATCTTT. Residues: CALGELRFLPYWGTHTDKLIF. The chain recombines TRDV1 with TRDJ1; D perhaps matches TRDD3 (9 bases). Trimming took 0 bases from V and 0 from J, leaving 26 bases between them. In germline, CDR1 is TSWWSYY, CDR2 QGS. The CDR3 is 21 amino acids.

As to this clone: The protein held in TCRdb is that of a much larger clone and does not match this DNA's translation at residue 3, likely because of a read error; the protein shown is translated from the DNA. The genes are TRDV1 and TRDJ1, with 9 positions matching TRDD3. The J gene is not listed in TCRdb, so it was assigned here from a DNA match to germline. Germline V CDR1 and CDR2: TSWWSYY, QGS. There are 20 residues in the CDR3. The DNA for the CDR3 is TGTGCTCCTGGGGAACTAGTCCTACATTACTGGGGGACGTACACCGATAAACTCATCTTT. Protein sequence: CAPGELVLHYWGTYTDKLIF.

This clone came up a few times. A read error is likely here: a far larger clone is one base away. Different DNA sequences within this sample yield the same CDR3. The chain uses TRDV1 and TRDJ1; D gene ambiguous. Matching the DNA to germline supplied the J gene, which TCRdb does not give. Trimming took off 2 bases at V and 6 bases at J, with 19 bases between the two ends. The length of the CDR3 is 16 residues. Germline V gives CDR1 TSWWSYY, CDR2 QGS. CDR3 region: CALGEFAGLHKNKLIF. The CDR3 DNA reads TGTGCTCTTGGGGAATTCGCGGGACTCCATAAGAATAAACTCATCTTT.

In the case of this clone: A far bigger clonotype differs at one base, so this is likely a read error. Other DNA sequences in the same sample also yield this CDR3. The chain carries TRDV2 and TRDJ2; D possibly corresponds to TRDD3 (6 bases). The J gene, not given by TCRdb, was assigned here from a germline match of the nucleotide sequence. Germline assignment: CDR1 GEAIGNYY and CDR2 EKD. This CDR3 is built from 14 residues. Trimming left V 3 bases short and J 8 bases short, with 15 bases between. CDR3 nucleotides: TGTGCCTGTGACCCGTTGAGGGGGGACGCACAACTCTTCTTT. Amino acid sequence: CACDPLRGDAQLFF.

A note on this clone: The protein TCRdb gives is from a much larger clone and does not agree with this DNA's translation at residues 10 and 11, likely a read error; the protein shown here comes from the DNA. The chain employs TRDV1 and TRDJ1, with 7 bases lining up with TRDD3. This CDR3 comprises 16 residues. J lost 3 bases, V lost 2 bases, and 9 bases had no gene match. Looked up from germline, CDR1 is TSWWSYY and CDR2 is QGS. This CDR3 is CALGEVGYADADKLIF. The CDR3 nucleotides read TGTGCTCTTGGGGAAGTCGGATACGCAGACGCCGATAAACTCATCTTT.

This clone was seen repeatedly, ten times or more. The chain recombines TRDV1 with TRDJ1; 8 positions agree with TRDD3. The CDR3 spans 18 residues. CDR1 and CDR2 (germline): TSWWSYY, QGS. Unmatched junction bases numbered 22, after V lost 3 bases and J lost 10 bases. CDR3 in amino acids: CALGDTPNWGRGLGVLIF. The CDR3 DNA follows: TGTGCTCTTGGGGACACCCCGAACTGGGGGCGAGGATTGGGTGTACTCATCTTT.

This clone was found a few times. This likely came from a read error, as a far larger clone is one base away. V usage is TRDV1 and J usage is TRDJ4, with D perhaps being TRDD2 or TRDD3 (7 bases each). The J gene was not available in TCRdb and was assigned here by matching the DNA to germline segments. The V gene lost 1 base and the J gene lost 2 bases, with 41 bases spanning the gap. The CDR3 extends over 24 amino acids. CDR1 is TSWWSYY and CDR2 is QGS in the germline V gene. CDR3 DNA: TGTGCTCTTGGGGAACGGATCCCACCTTCCTCCGCCCTCCCTGGGGGGTACGGGGTGAGACCCCTGATCTTT. It translates to CALGERIPPSSALPGGYGVRPLIF.

The sample holds a few counts of this clone. A read error likely explains this, since a far larger clone differs by one base. Additional DNA sequences in this sample encode the identical CDR3. Called V gene: TRDV1; the J gene was not called; TRDD3, the D gene given by the table, was not confirmed from the DNA. The CDR3 runs 14 residues. Germline loops: CDR1 TSWWSYY, CDR2 QGS. The CDR3 is CALGEHLGDSVLIF. The CDR3 nucleotides are TGTGCTCTTGGGGAACACCTGGGGGATTCGGTGCTTATCTTT.

In its sample, this clone was seen many times. For this DNA, TCRdb reports the protein of a much larger clone, which diverges at residue 13, most likely from a read error; the protein presented here is translated directly from the DNA. This chain joins TRDV2 and TRDJ1; 10 nucleotides line up with TRDD3. Germline V CDR1 and CDR2: GEAIGNYY, EKD. The CDR3 runs 18 residues. Germline trimming cut 3 bases from V and 3 bases from J; bases unmatched to any gene: 15. Written as DNA, the CDR3 is TGTGCCTGTGACCCCCTTACTGGGGGATCCCCCGACGCCGATAAACTCATCTTT. Protein: CACDPLTGGSPDADKLIF.